The source of this T cell receptor (beta chain) is a study of beta chain features in type 1 diabetes. Study results and limitations: Cells expressing TCR highly could be over-represented by cDNA sequencing.

TCRB transcripts that were expressed got sequenced, as all of the isolated RNA had been reverse transcribed. Reads from naive, central memory and regulatory T cell samples averaged approximately 3.7 million. This table comes from immunoSEQ multiplex PCR, and its TCRdb copy is limited to in-frame clones, with some not included. The sample lists around 340,000 clones, about 18% seen once, with 0.044% in the top ten. This clone has just a few counts. Its antigen is currently unknown. CDR3 size: 13 residues. CDR1 LNHDA and CDR2 SQIVND come from the germline V gene (reference sequence). The source of this sequence is a woman aged 18-30 years in good health. The chain uses TRBV19 and TRBJ2-7; 8 bases fit TRBD1. The sequencing sample was made of naive CD4+ T cells from blood. The CDR3 reads CARGDRSSYEQYF. CDR3 bases: TGTGCGAGGGGGGACAGGAGCTCCTACGAGCAGTACTTC.